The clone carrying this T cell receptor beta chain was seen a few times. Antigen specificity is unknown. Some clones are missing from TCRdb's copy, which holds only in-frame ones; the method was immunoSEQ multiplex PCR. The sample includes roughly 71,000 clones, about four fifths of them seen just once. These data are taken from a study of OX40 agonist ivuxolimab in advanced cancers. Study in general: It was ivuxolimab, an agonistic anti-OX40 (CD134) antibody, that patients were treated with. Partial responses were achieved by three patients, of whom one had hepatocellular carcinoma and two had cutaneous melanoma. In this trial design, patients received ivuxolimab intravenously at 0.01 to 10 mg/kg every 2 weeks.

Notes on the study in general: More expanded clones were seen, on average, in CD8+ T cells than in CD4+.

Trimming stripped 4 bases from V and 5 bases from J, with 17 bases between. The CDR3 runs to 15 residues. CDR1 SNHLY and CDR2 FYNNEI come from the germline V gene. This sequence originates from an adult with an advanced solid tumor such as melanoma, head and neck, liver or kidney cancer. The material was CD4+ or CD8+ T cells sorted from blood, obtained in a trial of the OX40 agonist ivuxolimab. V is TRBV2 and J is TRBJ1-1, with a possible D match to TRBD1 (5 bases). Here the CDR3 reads CASSVSTGVFTEAFF. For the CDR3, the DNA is TGTGCCAGCAGTGTGAGTACGGGGGTGTTTACTGAAGCTTTCTTT.